Shown below are 6 T cell receptor beta chains from a single sample sequenced in a study of T cells in Graves' hyperthyroidism and ophthalmopathy. It was RNA transcripts that yielded the amplified TCR beta CDR3 regions. Initially, a first-round RT-PCR of the TCR CDR3 employed the HTBI primer set. TCRdb processed the multiplex PCR reads anew with MiXCR; each CDR3 protein has one entry. Of about 500,000 distinct CDR3 sequences listed, about 16% were seen once; the top ten hold about 31%. Sequenced material: blood. The receptors were sampled from a woman under 40 with Graves' ophthalmopathy.

This clonotype was observed a single time. The rearrangement uses TRBV19 and TRBJ1-2, with D uncertain. The V and J ends lost 6 bases and 4 bases respectively, with 15 bases between them. CDR1 LNHDA and CDR2 SQIVND come from the germline V gene (reference sequence). The CDR3 has 14 amino acids. The CDR3 DNA sequence: TGTGCCAGTAGCCCATTTCTTGTGTCCTATGGCTACACCTTC. It is translated as CASSPFLVSYGYTF.

This clonotype showed up many times. The genes are TRBV7-8 and TRBJ2-1, with TRBD2 matching 7 bases. Per germline, CDR1 SGHVS and CDR2 FQNEAQ. The CDR3 has 15 amino acids. The V segment lost 1 base and the J segment 4 bases; nucleotides outside the gene matches: 4. The CDR3 DNA follows: TGTGCCAGCAGCTTAGTATCGCGGGGGTACAATGAGCAGTTCTTC. It codes for CASSLVSRGYNEQFF.

V is TRBV10-1 and J is TRBJ2-7; D is unclear. The length of the CDR3 is 14 residues. Germline V lookup: CDR1 WNHNN, CDR2 SYGVQD (reference sequence). Trimming left V 0 bases short and J 3 bases short, with 9 bases between. The CDR3 here is CASSESRPRYEQYF. The CDR3 DNA reads as TGCGCCAGCAGTGAGTCGCGGCCTCGCTACGAGCAGTACTTC.

The V and J genes are TRBV7-2 and TRBJ2-1; possible D gene TRBD2, 5 bases. The CDR3 has 14 amino acids. Between the trimmed V and J ends, which lost 5 bases and 4 bases, there was a span of 12 bases. Germline V gene data show CDR1 as SGHTA and CDR2 as FQGNSA. The DNA for the CDR3 is TGTGCCAGCAGCAGGGATTGGACTTACAATGAGCAGTTCTTC. Translation gives CASSRDWTYNEQFF.

The rearrangement joins TRBV14 to TRBJ2-1, with unresolved D. The CDR3 runs 13 residues. Germline V gene lookup returns CDR1 SGHDN and CDR2 FVKESK. V lost 4 bases and J 4 bases, leaving 8 bases between the germline ends. In DNA, the CDR3 is TGTGCCAGCAGCCGCCTCCTATACAATGAGCAGTTCTTC. It translates to CASSRLLYNEQFF.

In this sample, this clonotype turned up many times. This chain joins TRBV11-2 and TRBJ2-7; perhaps TRBD1 as D (6 bases). V gave up 4 bases and J gave up 2 bases, with 12 bases separating them. The CDR3 covers 14 residues. Per germline, CDR1 SGHAT and CDR2 FQNNGV. CDR3 bases: TGTGCCAGCAGCTCACCGGGACACCCCTACGAGCAGTACTTC. Protein sequence: CASSSPGHPYEQYF. The full variable domain, rest sourced from reference TRBV11-2 and TRBJ2-7, is EAGVAQSPRYKIIEKRQSVAFWCNPISGHATLYWYQQILGQGPKLLIQFQNNGVVDDSQLPKDRFSAERLKGVDSTLKIQPAKLEDSAVYLCASSSPGHPYEQYFGPGTRLTVT.